Listed here is a single T cell receptor (beta chain). Living in 24 US areas, the participants were between 18 and 89 years of age. Recovery meant two consecutive negative NP/OP PCR tests, professional clearance, or resolved symptoms. With 5 bases removed from V and 0 bases from J, the gap between germline ends came to 8 bases. The CDR3 is 14 amino acids. CDR1 MNHEY and CDR2 SVGEGT come from the germline V gene. In the study's own analysis: From reference gene primer amplification, estimates of nucleated cell counts were derived. The table came from immunoSEQ multiplex PCR; TCRdb's copy has only in-frame clones and leaves some out. That table gives V, J and clone size, and the DNA gave D and trimming. The sample has 250,000 to 350,000 clones; approximately 87% are singletons. The source of the sample is a study of blood T cell repertoires in COVID-19. Study-wide context: Collection of acute and convalescent COVID-19 samples took place in the United States, Italy and Spain.

This receptor was obtained from a woman between 25 and 40 years old who had recovered from COVID-19. This sequence joins TRBV6-2 or TRBV6-3 and TRBJ2-1, with D perhaps matching TRBD2 (5 bases). Sequences were obtained from PBMCs or T cells enriched from blood (not recorded which). CDR3 loop: CASSTGSSYNEQFF. In DNA form, the CDR3 reads TGTGCCAGCAGTACGGGGAGCTCCTACAATGAGCAGTTCTTC.